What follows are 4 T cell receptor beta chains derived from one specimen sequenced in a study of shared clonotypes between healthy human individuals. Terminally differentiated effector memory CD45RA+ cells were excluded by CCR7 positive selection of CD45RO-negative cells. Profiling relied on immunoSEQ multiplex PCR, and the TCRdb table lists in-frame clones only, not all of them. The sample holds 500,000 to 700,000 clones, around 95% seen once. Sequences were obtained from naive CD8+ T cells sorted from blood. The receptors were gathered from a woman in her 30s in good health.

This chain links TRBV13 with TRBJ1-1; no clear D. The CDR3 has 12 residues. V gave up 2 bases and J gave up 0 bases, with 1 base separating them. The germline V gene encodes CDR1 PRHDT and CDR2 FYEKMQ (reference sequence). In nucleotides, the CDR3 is TGTGCCAGCAGCTTACTGAACACTGAAGCTTTCTTT. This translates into CASSLLNTEAFF.

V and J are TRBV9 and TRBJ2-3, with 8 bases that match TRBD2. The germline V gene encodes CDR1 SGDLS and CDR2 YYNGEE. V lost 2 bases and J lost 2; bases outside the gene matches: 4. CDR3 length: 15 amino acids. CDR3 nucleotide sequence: TGTGCCAGCAGCGTCAGCGGGAGCTACACAGATACGCAGTATTTT. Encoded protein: CASSVSGSYTDTQYF.

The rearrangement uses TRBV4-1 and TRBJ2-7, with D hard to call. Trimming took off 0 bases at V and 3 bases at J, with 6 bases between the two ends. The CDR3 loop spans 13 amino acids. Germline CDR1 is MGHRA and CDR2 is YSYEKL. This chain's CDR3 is CASSQEPSYEQYF. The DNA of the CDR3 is TGCGCCAGCAGCCAAGAACCAAGCTACGAGCAGTACTTC.

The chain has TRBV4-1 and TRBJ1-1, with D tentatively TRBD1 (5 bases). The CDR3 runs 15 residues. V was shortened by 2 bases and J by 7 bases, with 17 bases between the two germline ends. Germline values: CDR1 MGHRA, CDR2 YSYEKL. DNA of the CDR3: TGCGCCAGCAGCCAACGTCCGCCGGGGGGGGTTGAAGCTTTCTTT. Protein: CASSQRPPGGVEAFF.